The 2 T cell receptor beta chains listed next were all sequenced from one sample in a study of T cells after yellow fever vaccination. Using its own MiXCR run on the 5' RACE reads, TCRdb lists one record per CDR3 protein. The data hold more than 300,000 distinct CDR3 sequences, with around 7% observed a single time. Sequenced here: PBMCs, sampled roughly 46 days after the first yellow fever vaccination. Receptor source: a man aged 18 to 35 who received the YFV17D yellow fever vaccine.

The sample holds many counts of this clonotype. The gene calls are TRBV9 and TRBJ2-1, with D perhaps being TRBD1 or TRBD2 (5 bases each). The CDR3 extends over 12 amino acids. Trimming took off 1 base at V and 10 bases at J, with 9 bases between the two ends. CDR1 SGDLS and CDR2 YYNGEE come from the germline V gene. The CDR3 DNA reads TGTGCCAGCAGCGTAATTGGGGGAGAGCAGTTCTTC. Its translation is CASSVIGGEQFF.

This clonotype was seen at least ten times. This rearrangement joins TRBV5-1 to TRBJ1-4; D is unclear. This CDR3 has 14 amino acids. V lost 2 bases and J lost 8, with 13 bases in between. CDR1 is SGHRS and CDR2 is YFSETQ in the germline V gene. The chain's CDR3 is CASSLSSGNEKLFF. CDR3 bases: TGCGCCAGCAGCTTAAGTTCGGGGAACGAAAAACTGTTTTTT.